The source of this T cell receptor beta chain is a study of T cell repertoires in cytomegalovirus infection. Study at large: HLA-B-restricted CMV epitopes that are well studied, plus recently identified HLA-C-restricted ones, were used by the study.

Germline V lookup: CDR1 LGHNA, CDR2 YNFKEQ. The CDR3 covers 15 residues. V was cut by 0 bases and J by 5 bases, with 14 bases left in between. Study results and limitations: CMV-specific HLA-C-restricted TCR beta clonotypes dominated the ex vivo response.

TCRdb re-called the reads through MiXCR, storing one row per CDR3 protein. The sample consists of hundreds of thousands of distinct CDR3 sequences, 33% of them appearing once. This clonotype was seen a handful of times. Its specificity is unknown. The source material was cultured PBMCs, sampled from culture after CMV antigen stimulation. The V gene is TRBV4-2, the J gene TRBJ2-7; a weak D match, TRBD2 (5 bases). The TCR was taken from a human donor in good health (CMV status not recorded). Some clones in this sample may be carry-over from other donors' samples. In DNA form, the CDR3 reads TGTGCCAGCAGCCAAGAAGCTAGCTCCTATCACGAGCAGTACTTC. It yields the protein CASSQEASSYHEQYF.